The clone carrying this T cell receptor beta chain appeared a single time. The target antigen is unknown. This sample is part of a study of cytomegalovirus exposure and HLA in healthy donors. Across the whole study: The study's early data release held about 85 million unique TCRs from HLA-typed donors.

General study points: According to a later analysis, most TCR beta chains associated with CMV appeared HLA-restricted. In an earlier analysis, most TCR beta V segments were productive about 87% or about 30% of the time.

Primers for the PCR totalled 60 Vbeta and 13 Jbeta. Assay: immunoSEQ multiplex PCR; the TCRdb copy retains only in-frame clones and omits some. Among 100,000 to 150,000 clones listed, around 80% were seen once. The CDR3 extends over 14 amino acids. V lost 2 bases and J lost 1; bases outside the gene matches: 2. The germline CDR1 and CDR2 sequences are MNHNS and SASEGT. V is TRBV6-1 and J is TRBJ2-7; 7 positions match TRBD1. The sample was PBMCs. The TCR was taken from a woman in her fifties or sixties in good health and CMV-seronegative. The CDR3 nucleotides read TGTGCCAGCAGTGAATACAGGGGATCCTACGAGCAGTACGTC. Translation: CASSEYRGSYEQYV.